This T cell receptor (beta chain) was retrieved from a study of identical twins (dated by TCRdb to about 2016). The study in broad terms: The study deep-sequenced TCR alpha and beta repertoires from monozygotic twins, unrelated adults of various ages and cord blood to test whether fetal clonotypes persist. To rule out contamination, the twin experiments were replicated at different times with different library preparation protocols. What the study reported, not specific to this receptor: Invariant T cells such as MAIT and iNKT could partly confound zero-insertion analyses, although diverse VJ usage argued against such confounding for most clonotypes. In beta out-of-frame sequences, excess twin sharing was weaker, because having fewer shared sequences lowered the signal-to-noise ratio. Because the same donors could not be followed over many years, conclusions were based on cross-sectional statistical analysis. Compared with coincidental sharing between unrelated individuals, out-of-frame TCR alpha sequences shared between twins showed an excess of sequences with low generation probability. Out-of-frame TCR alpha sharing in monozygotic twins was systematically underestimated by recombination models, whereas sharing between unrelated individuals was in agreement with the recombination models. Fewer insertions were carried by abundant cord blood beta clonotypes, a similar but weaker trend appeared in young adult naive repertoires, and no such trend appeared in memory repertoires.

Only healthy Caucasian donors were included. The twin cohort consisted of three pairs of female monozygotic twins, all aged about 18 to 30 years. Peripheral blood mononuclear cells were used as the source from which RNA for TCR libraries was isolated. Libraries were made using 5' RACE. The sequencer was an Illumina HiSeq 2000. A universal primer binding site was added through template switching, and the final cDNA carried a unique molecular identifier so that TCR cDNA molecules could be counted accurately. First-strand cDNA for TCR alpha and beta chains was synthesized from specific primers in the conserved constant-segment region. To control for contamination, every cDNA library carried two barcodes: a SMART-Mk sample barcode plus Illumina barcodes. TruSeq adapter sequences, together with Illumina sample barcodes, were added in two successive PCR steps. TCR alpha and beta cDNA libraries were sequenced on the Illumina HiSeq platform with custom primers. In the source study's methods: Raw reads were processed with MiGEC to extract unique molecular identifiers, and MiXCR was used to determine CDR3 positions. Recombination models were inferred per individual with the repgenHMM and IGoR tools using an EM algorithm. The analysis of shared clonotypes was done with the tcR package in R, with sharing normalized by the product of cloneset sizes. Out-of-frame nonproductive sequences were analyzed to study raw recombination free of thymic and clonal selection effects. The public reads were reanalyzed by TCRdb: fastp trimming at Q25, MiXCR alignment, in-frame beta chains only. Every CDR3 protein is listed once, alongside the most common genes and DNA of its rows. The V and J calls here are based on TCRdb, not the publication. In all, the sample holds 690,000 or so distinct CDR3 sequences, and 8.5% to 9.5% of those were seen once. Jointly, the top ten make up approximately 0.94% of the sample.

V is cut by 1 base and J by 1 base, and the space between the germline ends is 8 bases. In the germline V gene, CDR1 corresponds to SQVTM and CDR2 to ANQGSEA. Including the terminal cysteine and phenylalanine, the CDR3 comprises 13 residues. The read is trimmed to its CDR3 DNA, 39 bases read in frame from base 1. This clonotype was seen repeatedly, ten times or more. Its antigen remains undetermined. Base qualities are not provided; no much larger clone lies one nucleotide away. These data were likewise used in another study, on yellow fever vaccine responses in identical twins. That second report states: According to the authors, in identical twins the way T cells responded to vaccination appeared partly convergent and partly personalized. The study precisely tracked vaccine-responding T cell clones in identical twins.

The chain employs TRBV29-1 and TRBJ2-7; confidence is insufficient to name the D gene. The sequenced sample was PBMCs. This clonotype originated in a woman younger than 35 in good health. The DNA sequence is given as TGCAGCGTTGAAGTCGGCAAATCCTACGAGCAGTACTTC. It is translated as CSVEVGKSYEQYF.